This T cell receptor (beta chain) was identified in a study of cytomegalovirus exposure and HLA in healthy donors. J was trimmed by 8 bases and V by 4 bases; bases with no gene match: 14. Germline CDR1 PRHDT, CDR2 FYEKMQ (reference sequence). The CDR3 length is 17 residues. 60 Vbeta and 13 Jbeta primers were used in PCR. Repertoires were generated with immunoSEQ multiplex PCR, while TCRdb's copy carries only in-frame clones and drops some. The sample totals some 48,000 clones. The chain has TRBV13 and TRBJ1-6; 7 nucleotides match TRBD1. The receptor was derived from a woman aged 40 to 50 in good health and CMV-seronegative. Material for sequencing was PBMCs. The DNA for the CDR3 is TGTGCCAGCAGCTCCGGCCAAGGGGGCTGGCAGGATTCACCCCTCCACTTT. Translating it yields CASSSGQGGWQDSPLHF.